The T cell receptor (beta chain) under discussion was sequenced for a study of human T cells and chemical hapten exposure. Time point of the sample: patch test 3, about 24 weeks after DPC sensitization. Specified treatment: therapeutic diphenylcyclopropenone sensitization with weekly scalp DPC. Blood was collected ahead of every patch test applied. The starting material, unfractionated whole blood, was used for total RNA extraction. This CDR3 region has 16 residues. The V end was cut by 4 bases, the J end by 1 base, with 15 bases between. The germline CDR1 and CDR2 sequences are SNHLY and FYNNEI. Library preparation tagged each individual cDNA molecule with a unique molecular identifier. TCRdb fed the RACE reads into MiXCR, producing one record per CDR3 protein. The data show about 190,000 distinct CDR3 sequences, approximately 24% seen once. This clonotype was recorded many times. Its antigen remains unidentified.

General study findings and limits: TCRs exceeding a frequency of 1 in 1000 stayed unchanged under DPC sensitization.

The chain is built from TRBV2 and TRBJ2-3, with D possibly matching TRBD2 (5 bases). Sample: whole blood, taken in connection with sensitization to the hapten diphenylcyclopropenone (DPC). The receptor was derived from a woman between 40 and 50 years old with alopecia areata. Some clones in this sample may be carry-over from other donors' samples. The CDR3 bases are TGTGCCAGCAGTGGGGTCCGGGGAAAAGGCACAGATACGCAGTATTTT. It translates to CASSGVRGKGTDTQYF.